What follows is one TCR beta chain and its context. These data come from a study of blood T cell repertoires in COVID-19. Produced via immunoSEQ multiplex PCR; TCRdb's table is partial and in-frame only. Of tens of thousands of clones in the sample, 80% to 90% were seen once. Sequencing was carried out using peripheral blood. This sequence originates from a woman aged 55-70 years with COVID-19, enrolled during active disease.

The CDR3, as DNA: TGTGCCAGCACTACAGGGAATCAGCCCCAGCATTTT. It yields the protein CASTTGNQPQHF. The chain uses TRBV27 and TRBJ1-5; possible D gene TRBD1, 6 bases. The CDR3 is made up of 12 amino acids. Germline V gene data show CDR1 as MNHEY and CDR2 as SMNVEV (reference sequence). V shed 7 bases and J shed 4 bases, with 8 bases lying between them.